This TCR beta chain is from a study of T-cell memory formation after mild COVID-19. This clonotype occurred a few times. TCRdb fed the 5' RACE reads into MiXCR, producing one record per CDR3 protein. The data show 110,000 or so distinct CDR3 sequences, with over 15% seen just once and less than 6% held by the top ten. Germline loops: CDR1 DFQATT, CDR2 SNEGSKA (reference sequence). There are 13 residues in the CDR3. V shed 3 bases and J shed 2 bases, with 10 bases lying between them. The chain is built from TRBV20-1 and TRBJ2-5; D may be TRBD1 (6 bases). This clonotype was obtained from a man aged 18 to 29 who had mild COVID-19 (a few samples of this study predate the infection). Cell type and time point are not known. Specimen: PBMCs or a T cell subset sorted from them (not recorded which). The CDR3 nucleotides read TGCAGTGCTAGTCTGAGGGGGCAAGAGACCCAGTACTTC. Encoded protein: CSASLRGQETQYF.